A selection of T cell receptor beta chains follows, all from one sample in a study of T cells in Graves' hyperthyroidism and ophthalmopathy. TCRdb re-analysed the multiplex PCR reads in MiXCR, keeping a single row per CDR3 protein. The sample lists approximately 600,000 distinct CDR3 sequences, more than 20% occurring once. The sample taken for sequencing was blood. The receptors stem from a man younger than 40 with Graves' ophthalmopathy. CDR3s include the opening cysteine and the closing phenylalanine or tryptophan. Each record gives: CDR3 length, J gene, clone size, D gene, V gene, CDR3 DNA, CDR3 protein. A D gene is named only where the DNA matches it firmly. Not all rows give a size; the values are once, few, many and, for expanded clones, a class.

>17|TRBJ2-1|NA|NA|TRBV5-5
TGTGCCAGCAGCTTTTCTAGGGCCCTCGATTCCTACAATGAGCAGTTCTTC
CASSFSRALDSYNEQFF
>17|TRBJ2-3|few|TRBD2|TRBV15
TGTGCCACCAGCAGAGTCCATACTAGCGGGAGAGGAGATACGCAGTATTTT
CATSRVHTSGRGDTQYF
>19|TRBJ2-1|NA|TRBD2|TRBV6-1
TGTGCCAGCAGTTTACGTGGGAGCGGGAGGCGCTCGCCCTACAATGAGCAGTTCTTC
CASSLRGSGRRSPYNEQFF
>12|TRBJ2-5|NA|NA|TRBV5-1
TGCGCCAGCAGTAGAAACGGGGAGACCCAGTACTTC
CASSRNGETQYF
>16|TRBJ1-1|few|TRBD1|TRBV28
TGTGCCAGCAGAGACCCGTGGGACAGGGATTTCACTGAAGCTTTCTTT
CASRDPWDRDFTEAFF
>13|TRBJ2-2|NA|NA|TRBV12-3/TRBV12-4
TGTGCCAGCGTTAATGGGGCCACCGGGGAGCTGTTTTTT
CASVNGATGELFF
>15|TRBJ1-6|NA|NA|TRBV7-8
TGTGCCAGCAGCTTAGGGAGTCGAAGAAATTCACCCCTCCACTTT
CASSLGSRRNSPLHF
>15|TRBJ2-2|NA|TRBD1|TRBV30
TGTGCCTGGAGTGTCTACAGGACAGGCACCGGGGAGCTGTTTTTT
CAWSVYRTGTGELFF
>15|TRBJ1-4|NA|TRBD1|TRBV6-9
TGTGCCAGCAGTTACGGGGCAGGGGGGAATGAAAAACTGTTTTTT
CASSYGAGGNEKLFF
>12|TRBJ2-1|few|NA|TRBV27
TGTGCCACCCGGGGGCGGTGGAATGAGCAGTTCTTC
CATRGRWNEQFF
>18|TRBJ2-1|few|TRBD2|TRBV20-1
TGCAGTGCTAGAGACGGTCAGGGACTAGCGGGAGTGATCGCTGAGCAGTTCTTC
CSARDGQGLAGVIAEQFF
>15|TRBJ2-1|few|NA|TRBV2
TGTGCCAGCAGGGGGATCCGCGGGAAGTATCATGAGCAGTTCTTC
CASRGIRGKYHEQFF
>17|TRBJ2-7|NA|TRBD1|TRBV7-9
TGTGCCAGCAGCTTAGAGAGGACAGGTCTACGACCCTACGAGCAGTACTTC
CASSLERTGLRPYEQYF
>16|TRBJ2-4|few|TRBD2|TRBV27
TGTGCCAGCAGTCCGGCGGGGACTAGCGGGACAACCGTTCAGTACTTC
CASSPAGTSGTTVQYF
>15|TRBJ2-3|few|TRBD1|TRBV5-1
TGCGCCAGCAGCCCAAGGGGGCGCCAGACAGATACGCAGTATTTT
CASSPRGRQTDTQYF
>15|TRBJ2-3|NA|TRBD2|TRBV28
TGTGCCAGCACCCAAGCGGGAGCTGGCACAGATACGCAGTATTTT
CASTQAGAGTDTQYF
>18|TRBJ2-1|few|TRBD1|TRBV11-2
TGTGCCAGCAGCTTTTATGGTCCGGGACAGGGGGCATACAATGAGCAGTTCTTC
CASSFYGPGQGAYNEQFF
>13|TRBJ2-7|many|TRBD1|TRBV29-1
TGCAGCGTAAGCAGGGGGAGCTCCTACGAGCAGTACTTC
CSVSRGSSYEQYF